This T cell receptor beta chain was recorded in a study of lymphopenia after photon versus proton radiotherapy. Study outcomes and limitations: After lymphocyte nadir, photon-treated repertoires showed oligoclonal expansion, especially CD8+ Temra. Under photons, naive T cells and diversity fell while effector/memory populations rose. Authors raise, but do not show, better survival with proton therapy.

The germline V gene encodes CDR1 KGHSH and CDR2 LQKENI. J gave up 4 bases and V 4 bases, and 0 bases lay outside the gene matches. The CDR3 is 13 amino acids. Points on this clone: The antigen remains undetermined.

Using immunoSEQ multiplex PCR, the repertoire was profiled, and TCRdb retains in-frame clones only, with some absent. The table includes 50,000 to 60,000 clones, 92% detected once. Sequencing was performed on peripheral blood, taken from a patient treated with photon-based radiotherapy. This clonotype was obtained from a woman aged 40 to 49 with cholangiocarcinoma. This chain links TRBV18 with TRBJ2-5; 10 nucleotides agree with TRBD1. CDR3 residues: CASSRDRGETQYF. The CDR3 DNA reads TGTGCCAGCTCACGGGACAGGGGAGAGACCCAGTACTTC.